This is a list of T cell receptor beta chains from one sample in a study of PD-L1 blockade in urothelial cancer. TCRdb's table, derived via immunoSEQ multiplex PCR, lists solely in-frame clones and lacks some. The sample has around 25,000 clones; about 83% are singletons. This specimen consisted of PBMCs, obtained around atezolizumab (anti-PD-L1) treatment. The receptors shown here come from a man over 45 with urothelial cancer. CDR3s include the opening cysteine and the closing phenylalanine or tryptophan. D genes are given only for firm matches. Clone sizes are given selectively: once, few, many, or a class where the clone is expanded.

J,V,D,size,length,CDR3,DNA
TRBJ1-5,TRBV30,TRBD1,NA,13,CAWRGQGAQPQHF,TGTGCCTGGAGAGGACAGGGGGCCCAGCCCCAGCATTTT
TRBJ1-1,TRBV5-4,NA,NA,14,CASSLAERNTEAFF,TGTGCCAGCAGCTTGGCGGAGAGGAACACTGAAGCTTTCTTT
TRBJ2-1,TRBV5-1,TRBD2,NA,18,CASSRSGTSGYAYNEQFF,TGCGCCAGCAGCCGCTCCGGGACTAGCGGCTACGCATACAATGAGCAGTTCTTC
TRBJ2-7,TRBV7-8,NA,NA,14,CASSSLESVYEQYF,TGTGCCAGCAGCTCCCTAGAGTCGGTTTACGAGCAGTACTTC
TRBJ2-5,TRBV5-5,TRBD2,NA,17,CASSLRGLAGGRETQYF,TGTGCCAGCAGCTTGAGGGGACTAGCGGGAGGAAGGGAGACCCAGTACTTC
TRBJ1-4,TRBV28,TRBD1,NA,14,CASSWDRVNEKLFF,TGTGCCAGCAGTTGGGACAGAGTTAATGAAAAACTGTTTTTT
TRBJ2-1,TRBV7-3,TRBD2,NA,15,CASSFLAGVDNEQFF,TGTGCCAGCAGCTTTCTAGCGGGAGTAGACAATGAGCAGTTCTTC
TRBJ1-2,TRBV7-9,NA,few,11,CASSLSYGYTF,TGTGCCAGCAGCTTGAGCTATGGCTACACCTTC
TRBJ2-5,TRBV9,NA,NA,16,CASSVRQGLPQETQYF,TGTGCCAGCAGCGTAAGGCAGGGGTTACCCCAAGAGACCCAGTACTTC
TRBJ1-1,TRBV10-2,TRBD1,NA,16,CASSAPIYRDRANAFF,TGCGCCAGCAGTGCCCCAATTTACCGGGACAGGGCGAACGCTTTCTTT
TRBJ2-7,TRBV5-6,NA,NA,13,CASSLVDSYEQYF,TGTGCCAGCAGCTTGGTAGATAGCTACGAGCAGTACTTC
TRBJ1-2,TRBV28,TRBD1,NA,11,CATGQGLGYTF,TGTGCCACCGGACAGGGACTTGGCTACACCTTC
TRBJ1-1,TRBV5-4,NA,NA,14,CASSLARANTEAFF,TGTGCCAGCAGCTTGGCCAGGGCGAACACTGAAGCTTTCTTT
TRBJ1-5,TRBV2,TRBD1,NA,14,CASLETGGSQPQHF,TGTGCCAGCCTCGAAACAGGGGGCAGTCAGCCCCAGCATTTT
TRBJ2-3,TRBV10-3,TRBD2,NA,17,CAISERTSGGGTDTQYF,TGTGCCATCAGTGAACGGACTAGCGGGGGGGGTACAGATACGCAGTATTTT
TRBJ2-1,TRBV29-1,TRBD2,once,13,CSVAQAGMNEQFF,TGCAGCGTTGCGCAAGCGGGAATGAATGAGCAGTTCTTC
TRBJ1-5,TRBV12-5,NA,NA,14,CASGLEGVPLPQHF,TGTGCTAGTGGTTTGGAAGGGGTCCCATTGCCCCAGCATTTT
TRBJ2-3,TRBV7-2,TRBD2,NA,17,CASSLGASGRGTDTQYF,TGTGCCAGCAGCTTAGGCGCTAGCGGGAGGGGCACAGATACGCAGTATTTT
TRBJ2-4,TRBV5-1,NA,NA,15,CASSLAAGLANIQYF,TGCGCCAGCAGCTTGGCCGCAGGTTTGGCAAACATTCAGTACTTC
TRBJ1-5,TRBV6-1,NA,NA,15,CASTLPEASNQPQHF,TGTGCCAGCACCCTTCCCGAAGCTAGCAATCAGCCCCAGCATTTT
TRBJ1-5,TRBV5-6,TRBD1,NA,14,CASSAGQLRQPQHF,TGTGCCAGCAGCGCGGGACAGTTACGTCAGCCCCAGCATTTT
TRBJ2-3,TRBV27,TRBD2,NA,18,CASSLLGLAGGPGDTQYF,TGTGCCAGCAGTTTATTGGGACTAGCGGGAGGGCCGGGAGATACGCAGTATTTT